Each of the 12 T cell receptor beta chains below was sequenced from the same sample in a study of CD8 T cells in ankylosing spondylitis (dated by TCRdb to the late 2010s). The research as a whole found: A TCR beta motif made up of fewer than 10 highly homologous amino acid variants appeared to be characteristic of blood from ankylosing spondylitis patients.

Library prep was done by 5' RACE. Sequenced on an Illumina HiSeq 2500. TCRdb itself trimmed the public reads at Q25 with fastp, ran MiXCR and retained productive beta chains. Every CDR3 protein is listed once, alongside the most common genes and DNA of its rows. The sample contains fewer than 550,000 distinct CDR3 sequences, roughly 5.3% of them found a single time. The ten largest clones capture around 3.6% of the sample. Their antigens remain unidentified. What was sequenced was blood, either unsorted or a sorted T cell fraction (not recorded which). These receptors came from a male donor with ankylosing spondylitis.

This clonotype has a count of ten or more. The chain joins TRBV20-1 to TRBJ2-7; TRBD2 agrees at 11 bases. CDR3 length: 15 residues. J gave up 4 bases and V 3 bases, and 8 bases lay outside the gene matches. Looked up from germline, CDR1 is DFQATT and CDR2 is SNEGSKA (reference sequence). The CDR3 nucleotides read TGCAGTGCTAGTGGGCTAGCGGGAGGAGGGTACGAGCAGTACTTC. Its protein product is CSASGLAGGGYEQYF.

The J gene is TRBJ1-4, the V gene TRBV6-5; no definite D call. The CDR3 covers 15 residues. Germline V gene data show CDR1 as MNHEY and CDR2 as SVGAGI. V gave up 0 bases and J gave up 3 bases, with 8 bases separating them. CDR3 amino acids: CASSYSGFANEKLFF. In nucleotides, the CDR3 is TGTGCCAGCAGTTACTCGGGTTTCGCTAATGAAAAACTGTTTTTT.

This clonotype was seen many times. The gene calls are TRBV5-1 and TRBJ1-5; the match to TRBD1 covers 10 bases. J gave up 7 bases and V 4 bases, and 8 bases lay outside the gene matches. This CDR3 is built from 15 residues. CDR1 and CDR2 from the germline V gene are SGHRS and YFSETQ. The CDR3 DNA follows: TGCGCCAGCAGCGCGACAGGGGGCATAGACCAGCCCCAGCATTTT. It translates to CASSATGGIDQPQHF.

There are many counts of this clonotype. The CDR3 protein is CASSYPKTSGIAYEQYF. The CDR3 nucleotides read TGTGCCAGCAGTTACCCTAAGACTAGCGGTATAGCCTACGAGCAGTACTTC. The rearrangement joins TRBV6-2 or TRBV6-3 to TRBJ2-7; TRBD2 matches 9 bases. The CDR3 is 17 residues long. Germline CDR1 reads MNHEY; CDR2 reads SVGEGT. V dropped 2 bases and J dropped 2; count of bases not matched to a gene: 10.

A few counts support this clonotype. CDR3 coding DNA: TGTGCCAGCAGCCCGGGGGGGGCCCGCACAGATACGCAGTATTTT. Protein: CASSPGGARTDTQYF. V is TRBV7-2 and J is TRBJ2-3; 8 nucleotides match TRBD2. Trimming removed 5 bases from V and 1 base from J; junction bases left unmatched: 5. Germline values: CDR1 SGHTA, CDR2 FQGNSA. The CDR3 contains 15 residues.

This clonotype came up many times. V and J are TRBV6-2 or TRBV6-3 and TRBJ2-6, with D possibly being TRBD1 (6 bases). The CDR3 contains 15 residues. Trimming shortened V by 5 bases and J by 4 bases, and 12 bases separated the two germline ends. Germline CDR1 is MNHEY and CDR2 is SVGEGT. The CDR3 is CASSGDKGGANVLTF. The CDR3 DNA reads TGTGCCAGCAGTGGGGACAAGGGAGGGGCCAACGTCCTGACTTTC.

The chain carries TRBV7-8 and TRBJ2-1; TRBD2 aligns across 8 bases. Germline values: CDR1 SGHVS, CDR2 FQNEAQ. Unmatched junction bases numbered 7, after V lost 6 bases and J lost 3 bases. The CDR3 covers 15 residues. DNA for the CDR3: TGTGCCAGCAGGCGACTAGCGAGAAACTACAATGAGCAGTTCTTC. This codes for CASRRLARNYNEQFF.

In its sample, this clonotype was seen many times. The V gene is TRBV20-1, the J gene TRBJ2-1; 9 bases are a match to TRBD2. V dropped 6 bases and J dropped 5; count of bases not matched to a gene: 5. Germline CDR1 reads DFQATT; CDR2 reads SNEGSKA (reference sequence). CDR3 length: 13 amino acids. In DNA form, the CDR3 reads TGCAGTGCCGAGCGGGAGGAAGACAATGAGCAGTTCTTC. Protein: CSAEREEDNEQFF.

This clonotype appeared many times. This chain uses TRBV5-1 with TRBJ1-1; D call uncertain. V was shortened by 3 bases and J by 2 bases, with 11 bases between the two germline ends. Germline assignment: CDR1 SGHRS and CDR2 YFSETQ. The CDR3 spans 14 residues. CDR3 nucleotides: TGCGCCAGCAGCTCTAATATAGGAAACACTGAAGCTTTCTTT. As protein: CASSSNIGNTEAFF.

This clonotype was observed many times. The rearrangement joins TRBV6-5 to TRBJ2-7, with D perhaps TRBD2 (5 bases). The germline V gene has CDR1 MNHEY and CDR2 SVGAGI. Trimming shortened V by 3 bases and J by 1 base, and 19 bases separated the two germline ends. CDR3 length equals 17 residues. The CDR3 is CASSYSYRDGNSYEQYF. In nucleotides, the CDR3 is TGTGCCAGCAGTTATTCCTACCGGGATGGCAATTCCTACGAGCAGTACTTC.

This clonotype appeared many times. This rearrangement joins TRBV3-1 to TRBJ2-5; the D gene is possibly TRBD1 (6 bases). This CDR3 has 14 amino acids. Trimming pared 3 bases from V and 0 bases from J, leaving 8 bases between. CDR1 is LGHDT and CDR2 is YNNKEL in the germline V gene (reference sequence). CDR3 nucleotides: TGTGCCAGCAGCCAGGGGGCCAACCAAGAGACCCAGTACTTC. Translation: CASSQGANQETQYF.

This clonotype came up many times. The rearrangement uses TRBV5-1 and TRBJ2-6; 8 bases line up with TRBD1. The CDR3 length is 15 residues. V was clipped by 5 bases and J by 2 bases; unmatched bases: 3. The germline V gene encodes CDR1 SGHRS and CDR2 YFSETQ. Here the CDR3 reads CASRTDRAGANVLTF. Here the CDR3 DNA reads TGCGCCAGCAGAACGGACAGGGCTGGGGCCAACGTCCTGACTTTC. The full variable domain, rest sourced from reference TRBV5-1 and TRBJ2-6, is KAGVTQTPRYLIKTRGQQVTLSCSPISGHRSVSWYQQTPGQGLQFLFEYFSETQRNKGNFPGRFSGRQFSNSRSEMNVSTLELGDSALYLCASRTDRAGANVLTFGAGSRLTVL.